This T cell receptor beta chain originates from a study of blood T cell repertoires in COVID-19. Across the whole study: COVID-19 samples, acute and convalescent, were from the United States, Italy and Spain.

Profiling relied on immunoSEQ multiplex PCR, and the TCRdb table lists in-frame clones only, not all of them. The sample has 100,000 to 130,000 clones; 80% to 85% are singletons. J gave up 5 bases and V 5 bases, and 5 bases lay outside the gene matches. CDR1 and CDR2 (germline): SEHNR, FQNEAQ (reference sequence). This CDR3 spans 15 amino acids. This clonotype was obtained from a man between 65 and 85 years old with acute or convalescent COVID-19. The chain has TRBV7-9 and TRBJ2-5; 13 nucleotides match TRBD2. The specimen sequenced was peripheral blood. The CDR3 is CASSHGTSGAETQYF. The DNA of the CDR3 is TGTGCCAGCAGCCACGGGACTAGCGGGGCGGAGACCCAGTACTTC.